This T cell receptor (beta chain) came from a study of spatial heterogeneity in lung cancer. The V gene lost 0 bases and the J gene lost 4 bases, with 7 bases spanning the gap. Germline V gene lookup returns CDR1 ENHRY and CDR2 SYGVKD. This CDR3 comprises 14 residues. Time point indicated: sample taken at primary tumor resection. Material for sequencing was whole RNA from tumor, nontumor lung or frozen PBMC, left unsorted. TCRdb reprocessed the 5' RACE reads via MiXCR and lists one record per CDR3 protein. In the table there are 40,000 to 45,000 distinct CDR3 sequences, roughly an eighth of which are singletons. This clonotype was found many times.

The material sequenced was PBMCs, taken at surgery. V gene TRBV10-3 combines with J gene TRBJ1-5; unclear D gene. The receptor was derived from a male donor with early-stage non-small cell lung cancer. CDR3 sequence: CAISESGINQPQHF. CDR3 DNA: TGTGCCATCAGTGAGTCTGGCATTAATCAGCCCCAGCATTTT.